The 20 T cell receptor beta chains given below trace back to one sample, sequenced in a study of T cell changes during pregnancy in multiple sclerosis. The table came from immunoSEQ multiplex PCR; TCRdb's copy has only in-frame clones and leaves some out. Altogether over 90,000 clones are present, roughly 92% being singletons, with the ten largest covering 0.75% to 0.95%. Source: peripheral blood, taken after pregnancy. The receptors were sampled from a female donor with multiple sclerosis, enrolled in a pregnancy study.

This rearrangement joins TRBV7-9 to TRBJ1-5; D gene unclear. This CDR3 spans 13 amino acids. Germline loops: CDR1 SEHNR, CDR2 FQNEAQ (reference sequence). Trimming shortened V by 1 base and J by 5 bases, and 6 bases separated the two germline ends. This chain's CDR3 is CASSLERDQPQHF. DNA for the CDR3: TGTGCCAGCAGCTTAGAGAGGGATCAGCCCCAGCATTTT.

The chain carries TRBV2 and TRBJ1-1; no reliable D call. The V end lost 3 bases, the J end lost 6 bases, and 14 bases lay between the germline ends. Germline CDR1 and CDR2: SNHLY and FYNNEI. This CDR3 is built from 14 residues. In DNA form, the CDR3 reads TGTGCCAGCAGTGAGGGAGGGTCAATCGCTGAAGCTTTCTTT. Translated: CASSEGGSIAEAFF. The full variable domain, with the rest looked up from reference TRBV2 and TRBJ1-1, is EPEVTQTPSHQVTQMGQEVILRCVPISNHLYFYWYRQILGQKVEFLVSFYNNEISEKSEIFDDQFSVERPDGSNFTLKIRSTKLEDSAMYFCASSEGGSIAEAFFGQGTRLTVV.

This rearrangement joins TRBV18 to TRBJ2-1, with TRBD1 as a possible D gene (6 bases). Trimming took off 3 bases at V and 11 bases at J, with 17 bases between the two ends. Germline V gene data show CDR1 as KGHSH and CDR2 as LQKENI. The CDR3 runs 14 residues. For the CDR3, the DNA is TGTGCCAGCTCACCTGGGGGCAACCGGGACAAGCAGTTCTTC. Translated: CASSPGGNRDKQFF.

The J gene is TRBJ1-5, the V gene TRBV28, with 9 bases identical to TRBD1. The trim removed 5 bases at V and 6 bases at J, leaving 11 bases unmatched. The CDR3 runs to 16 residues. Germline CDR1 is MDHEN and CDR2 is SYDVKM. The CDR3 bases are TGTGCCAGCAGTGATCTCGCCGGGACAGGGCTTCAGCCCCAGCATTTT. Residues: CASSDLAGTGLQPQHF.

This clone appeared a single time. The V call is TRBV5-1, the J call TRBJ2-1; 14 nucleotides line up with TRBD2. J was trimmed by 8 bases and V by 3 bases; bases with no gene match: 4. Germline V gene sequence: CDR1 SGHRS, CDR2 YFSETQ. The CDR3 is 15 residues long. CDR3: CASSSGTSGSYEQFF. The CDR3 DNA reads TGCGCCAGCAGCTCCGGGACTAGCGGGAGTTATGAGCAGTTCTTC.

The genes are TRBV5-5 and TRBJ2-1; D perhaps matches TRBD2 (6 bases). This CDR3 is 14 amino acids long. Deletions cut 0 bases from V and 5 bases from J, with 9 bases between. The V gene's germline CDR1 is SGHKS and CDR2 YYEKEE (reference sequence). CDR3 sequence: CASSLARLDNEQFF. CDR3 nucleotides: TGTGCCAGCAGCTTGGCGCGACTAGACAATGAGCAGTTCTTC.

The chain links TRBV4-1 to TRBJ2-1; a possible D gene is TRBD2 (6 bases). The CDR3 spans 18 residues. CDR1 and CDR2 (germline): MGHRA, YSYEKL. The V end lost 0 bases, the J end lost 6 bases, and 21 bases lay between the germline ends. The CDR3 DNA reads as TGCGCCAGCAGCCAAGATTTAAGAGCCGGCGGGGCTCTCAATGAGCAGTTCTTC. Residues: CASSQDLRAGGALNEQFF.

The V call is TRBV7-6, the J call TRBJ2-1; 7 positions match TRBD1. V shed 4 bases and J 0 bases; nucleotides not matched to a gene: 9. The CDR3 is 17 amino acids. Per the germline V gene, CDR1 is SGHVS and CDR2 is FNYEAQ. The CDR3 loop reads CASSSSRDSISYNEQFF. Written as DNA, the CDR3 is TGTGCCAGCAGCTCGTCCCGGGACAGCATCTCCTACAATGAGCAGTTCTTC.

The CDR3: CATSRDRDSRYF. The DNA of the CDR3 is TGTGCCACCAGCCGGGACCGGGACAGCCGGTACTTC. The chain has TRBV15 and TRBJ2-7, with TRBD1 matching over 7 bases. V lost 5 bases to trimming and J lost 12 bases; unmatched junction nucleotides: 10. CDR1 is LNHNV, CDR2 YYDKDF, per germline (reference sequence). The CDR3 totals 12 residues.

CDR3 DNA sequence: TGTGCCAGCAGGGGTTTCGCAGGGGACTATGGCTACACCTTC. Translating it yields CASRGFAGDYGYTF. The chain joins TRBV6-5 to TRBJ1-2; D perhaps matches TRBD1 (6 bases). Trimming removed 6 bases at V and 3 bases at J, with 14 bases between. Germline-derived CDR1 and CDR2 are MNHEY and SVGAGI. The CDR3 has 14 amino acids.

This clone was seen just once. J is TRBJ1-1 and V is TRBV28, with no clear D. The germline V gene encodes CDR1 MDHEN and CDR2 SYDVKM. Deletions cut 11 bases from V and 4 bases from J, with 14 bases between. The CDR3 is 12 residues long. The CDR3 sequence is CALGRQGTEAFF. The DNA for the CDR3 is TGTGCCCTTGGGCGTCAAGGCACTGAAGCTTTCTTT.

This clone came up once. The rearrangement links TRBV4-3 to TRBJ2-6, with a possible D match to TRBD2 (6 bases). CDR3 length equals 17 residues. Trimming left V 0 bases short and J 3 bases short, with 12 bases between. Germline V gives CDR1 LGHNA, CDR2 YSLEER. The CDR3 DNA reads TGCGCCAGCAGCCAAGAAAGGAGGGTCGATGGGGCCAACGTCCTGACTTTC. Translating it yields CASSQERRVDGANVLTF.

This chain joins TRBV10-3 and TRBJ1-2; 7 nucleotides align to TRBD1. Germline lookup yields CDR1 ENHRY and CDR2 SYGVKD. With V trimmed by 3 bases and J by 2 bases, 3 bases remained unmatched. The CDR3 has 14 amino acids. Here the CDR3 reads CAISDWGQNYGYTF. CDR3 DNA: TGTGCCATCAGTGACTGGGGACAGAACTATGGCTACACCTTC.

In the case of this clone: This sample also contains other DNA sequences that code for the same CDR3. The rearrangement uses TRBV6-5 and TRBJ2-7, with a possible D match to TRBD2 (7 bases). V was shortened by 0 bases and J by 7 bases, with 13 bases between the two germline ends. The CDR3 is made up of 14 amino acids. Looked up from germline, CDR1 is MNHEY and CDR2 is SVGAGI. CDR3 loop: CASSYSRGGAEQYF. The CDR3 DNA reads TGTGCCAGCAGTTACTCGAGGGGGGGCGCAGAGCAGTACTTC.

CDR3 in DNA: TGCGCCAGCAGCCGGCAGGGGACAGGGGCATACAATGAGCAGTTCTTC. It translates to CASSRQGTGAYNEQFF. This rearrangement joins TRBV5-1 to TRBJ2-1; 10 positions match TRBD1. With V trimmed by 4 bases and J by 4 bases, 8 bases remained unmatched. The CDR3 has 16 residues. Germline CDR1 is SGHRS and CDR2 is YFSETQ.

The rearrangement joins TRBV6-5 to TRBJ1-5; tentative D call: TRBD1 (5 bases). Germline V gene data show CDR1 as MNHEY and CDR2 as SVGAGI. V lost 5 bases and J lost 1, with 12 bases in between. CDR3 length: 15 amino acids. The CDR3 DNA is TGTGCCAGCAGTAGGTGGGGGGGGAGCAATCAGCCCCAGCATTTT. Protein product: CASSRWGGSNQPQHF.

The chain employs TRBV5-4 and TRBJ2-2; 9 positions match TRBD1. V was pared by 3 bases and J by 5 bases, with 5 bases of the junction left unmatched. Germline V lookup: CDR1 SGHNT, CDR2 YYREEE (reference sequence). CDR3 size: 15 residues. The CDR3 spells CASSSNRGLTGELFF. The CDR3, as DNA: TGTGCCAGCAGCTCAAACAGGGGGCTGACCGGGGAGCTGTTTTTT.

This clone was counted once. The rearrangement joins TRBV4-1 to TRBJ2-7, with D perhaps matching TRBD2 (5 bases). This CDR3 contains 15 residues. The germline CDR1 and CDR2 sequences are MGHRA and YSYEKL. V lost 0 bases to trimming and J lost 3 bases, with 12 bases between them. The CDR3 nucleotides are TGCGCCAGCAGCCAAGAAGGTGAGCGGTACTACGAGCAGTACTTC. Amino acids: CASSQEGERYYEQYF.

This sequence joins TRBV5-1 and TRBJ2-1; 7 bases are shared with TRBD1. Germline V lookup: CDR1 SGHRS, CDR2 YFSETQ. CDR3 length equals 16 residues. Unmatched junction bases numbered 3, after V lost 0 bases and J lost 0 bases. CDR3 DNA sequence: TGCGCCAGCAGCTTGGCGACAGGGAGCTCCTACAATGAGCAGTTCTTC. Protein sequence: CASSLATGSSYNEQFF. Together with reference TRBV5-1 and TRBJ2-1, the CDR3 gives the full variable domain: KAGVTQTPRYLIKTRGQQVTLSCSPISGHRSVSWYQQTPGQGLQFLFEYFSETQRNKGNFPGRFSGRQFSNSRSEMNVSTLELGDSALYLCASSLATGSSYNEQFFGPGTRLTVL.

This clone showed up just once. V gene TRBV5-5 combines with J gene TRBJ2-2; 9 positions agree with TRBD1. Germline CDR1 is SGHKS and CDR2 is YYEKEE (reference sequence). The CDR3 loop spans 16 amino acids. Trimming cost V 4 bases and J 5 bases; bases outside gene matches: 9. CDR3 in DNA: TGTGCCAGCAGCCGTGCCCGACAGGGGGAGACCGGGGAGCTGTTTTTT. Translated, it gives CASSRARQGETGELFF.